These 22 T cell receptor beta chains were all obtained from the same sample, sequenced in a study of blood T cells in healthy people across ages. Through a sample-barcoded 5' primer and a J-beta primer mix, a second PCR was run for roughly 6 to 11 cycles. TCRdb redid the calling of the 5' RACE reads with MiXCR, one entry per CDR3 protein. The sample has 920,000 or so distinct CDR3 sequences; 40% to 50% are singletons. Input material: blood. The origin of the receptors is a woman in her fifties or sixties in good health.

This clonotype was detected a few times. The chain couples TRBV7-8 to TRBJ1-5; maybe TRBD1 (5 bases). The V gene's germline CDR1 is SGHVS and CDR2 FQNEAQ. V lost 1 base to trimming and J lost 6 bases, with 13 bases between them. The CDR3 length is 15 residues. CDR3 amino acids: CASSLEGLRFQPQHF. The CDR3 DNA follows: TGTGCCAGCAGCTTAGAGGGGTTGAGGTTTCAGCCCCAGCATTTT.

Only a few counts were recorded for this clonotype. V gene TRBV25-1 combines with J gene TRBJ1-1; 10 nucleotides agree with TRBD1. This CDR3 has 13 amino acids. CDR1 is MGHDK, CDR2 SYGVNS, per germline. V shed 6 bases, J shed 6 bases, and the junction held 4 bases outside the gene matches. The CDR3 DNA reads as TGTGCCAGCAGGACAGGGGGCTTTTCTGAAGCTTTCTTT. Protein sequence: CASRTGGFSEAFF.

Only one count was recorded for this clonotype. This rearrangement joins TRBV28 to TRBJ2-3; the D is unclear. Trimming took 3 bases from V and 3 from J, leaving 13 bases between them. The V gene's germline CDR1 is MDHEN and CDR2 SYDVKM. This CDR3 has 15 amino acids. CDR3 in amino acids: CASSLSRAFTDTQYF. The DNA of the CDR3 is TGTGCCAGCAGTTTGTCACGCGCGTTTACAGATACGCAGTATTTT.

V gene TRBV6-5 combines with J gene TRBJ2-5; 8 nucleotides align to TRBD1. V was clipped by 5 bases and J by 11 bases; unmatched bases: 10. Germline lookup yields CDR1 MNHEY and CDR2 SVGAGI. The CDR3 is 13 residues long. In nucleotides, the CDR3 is TGTGCCAGCAGTGGGGCAGGGGGCAATAAGCAGTACTTC. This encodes CASSGAGGNKQYF.

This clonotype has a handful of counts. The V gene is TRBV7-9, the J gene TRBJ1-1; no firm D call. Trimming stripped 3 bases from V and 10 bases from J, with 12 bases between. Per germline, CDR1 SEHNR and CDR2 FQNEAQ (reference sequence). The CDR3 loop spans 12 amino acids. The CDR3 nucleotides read TGTGCCAGCAGCTTTACAGACAAGGCAGCTTTCTTT. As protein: CASSFTDKAAFF. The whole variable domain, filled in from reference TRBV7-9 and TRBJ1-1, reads DTGVSQNPRHKITKRGQNVTFRCDPISEHNRLYWYRQTLGQGPEFLTYFQNEAQLEKSRLLSDRFSAERPKGSFSTLEIQRTEQGDSAMYLCASSFTDKAAFFGQGTRLTVV.

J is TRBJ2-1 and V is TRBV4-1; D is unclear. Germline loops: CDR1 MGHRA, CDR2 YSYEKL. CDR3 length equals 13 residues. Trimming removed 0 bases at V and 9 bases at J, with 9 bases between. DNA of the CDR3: TGCGCCAGCAGCCAAGATCAAGTTGGTGAGCAGTTCTTC. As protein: CASSQDQVGEQFF.

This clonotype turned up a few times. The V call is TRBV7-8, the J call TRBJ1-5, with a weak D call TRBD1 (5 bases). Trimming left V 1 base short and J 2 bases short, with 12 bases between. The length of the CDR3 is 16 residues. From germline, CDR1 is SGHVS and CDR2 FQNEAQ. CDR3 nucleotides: TGTGCCAGCAGCTTAGGGACAACCGGAGGCAATCAGCCCCAGCATTTT. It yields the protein CASSLGTTGGNQPQHF.

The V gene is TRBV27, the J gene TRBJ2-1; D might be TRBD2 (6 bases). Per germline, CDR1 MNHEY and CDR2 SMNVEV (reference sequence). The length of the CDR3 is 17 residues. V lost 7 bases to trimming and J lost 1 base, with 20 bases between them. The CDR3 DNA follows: TGTGCCAGCACCGATGGGCCCGGGGGAGCTTCCTACAATGAGCAGTTCTTC. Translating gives CASTDGPGGASYNEQFF.

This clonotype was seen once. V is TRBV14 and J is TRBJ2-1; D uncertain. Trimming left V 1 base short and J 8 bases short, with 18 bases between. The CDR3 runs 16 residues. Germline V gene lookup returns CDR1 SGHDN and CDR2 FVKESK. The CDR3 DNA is TGTGCCAGCAGCCAAGTAAGGTTGGTCGGCACACATGAGCAGTTCTTC. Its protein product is CASSQVRLVGTHEQFF.

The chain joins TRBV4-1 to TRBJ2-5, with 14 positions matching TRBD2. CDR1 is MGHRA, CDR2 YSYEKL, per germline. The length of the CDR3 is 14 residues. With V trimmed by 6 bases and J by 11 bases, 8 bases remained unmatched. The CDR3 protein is CASRPTSGRGEQYF. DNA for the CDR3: TGCGCCAGCAGGCCGACTAGCGGGAGGGGTGAGCAGTACTTC.

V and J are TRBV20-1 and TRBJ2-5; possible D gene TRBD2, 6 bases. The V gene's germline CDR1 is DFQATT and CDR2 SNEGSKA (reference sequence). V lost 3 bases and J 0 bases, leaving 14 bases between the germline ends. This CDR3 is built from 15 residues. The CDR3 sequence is CSASTYGGHQETQYF. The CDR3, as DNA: TGCAGTGCTAGTACCTACGGGGGACACCAAGAGACCCAGTACTTC.

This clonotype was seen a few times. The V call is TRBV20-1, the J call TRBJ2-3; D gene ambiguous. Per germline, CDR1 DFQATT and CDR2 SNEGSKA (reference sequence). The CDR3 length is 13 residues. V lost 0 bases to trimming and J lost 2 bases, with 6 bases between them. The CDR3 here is CSARDELTDTQYF. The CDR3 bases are TGCAGTGCTAGAGATGAGCTCACAGATACGCAGTATTTT.

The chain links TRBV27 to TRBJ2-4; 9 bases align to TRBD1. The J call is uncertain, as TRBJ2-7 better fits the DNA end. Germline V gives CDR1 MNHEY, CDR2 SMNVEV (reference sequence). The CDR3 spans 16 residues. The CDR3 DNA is TGTGCCAGCAGGAATTACGGGGACAGGGCAGTTAACGAGCAGTACTTC. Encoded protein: CASRNYGDRAVNEQYF.

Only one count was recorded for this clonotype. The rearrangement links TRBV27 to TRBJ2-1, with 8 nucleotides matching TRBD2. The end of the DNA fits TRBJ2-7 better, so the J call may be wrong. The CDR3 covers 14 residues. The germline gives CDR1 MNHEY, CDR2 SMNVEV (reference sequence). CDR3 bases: TGTGCCAGCAGCTCCGGACTAGCAACGGGGCCGCAGTACTTC. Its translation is CASSSGLATGPQYF.

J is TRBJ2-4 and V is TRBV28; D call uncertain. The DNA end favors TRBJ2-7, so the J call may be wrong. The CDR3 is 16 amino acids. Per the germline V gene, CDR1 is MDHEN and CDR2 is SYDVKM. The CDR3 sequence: CASSLNVGSSNYEQYF. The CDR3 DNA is TGTGCCAGCAGTTTAAATGTGGGCAGCTCGAACTACGAGCAGTACTTC.

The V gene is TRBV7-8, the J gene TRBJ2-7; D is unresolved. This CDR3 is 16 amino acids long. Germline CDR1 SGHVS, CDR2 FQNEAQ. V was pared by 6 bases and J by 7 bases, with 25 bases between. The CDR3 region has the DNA TGTGCCAGCAGTATGTCTATGAGTAGACGTGGCAAGGAGCAGTACTTC. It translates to CASSMSMSRRGKEQYF.

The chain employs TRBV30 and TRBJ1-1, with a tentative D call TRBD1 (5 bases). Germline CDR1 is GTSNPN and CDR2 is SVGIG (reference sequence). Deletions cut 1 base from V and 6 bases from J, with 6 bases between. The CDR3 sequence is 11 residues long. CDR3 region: CAWSGQSEAFF. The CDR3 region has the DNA TGTGCCTGGAGTGGACAGTCTGAAGCTTTCTTT.

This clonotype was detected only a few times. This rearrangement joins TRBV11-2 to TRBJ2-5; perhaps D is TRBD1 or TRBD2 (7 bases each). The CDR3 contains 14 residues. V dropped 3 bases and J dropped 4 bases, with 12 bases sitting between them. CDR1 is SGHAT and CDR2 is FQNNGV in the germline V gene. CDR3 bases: TGTGCCAGCAGCTTCAGCAGGGGGGGAGAGACCCAGTACTTC. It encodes CASSFSRGGETQYF.

CDR3: CASPKLGLEGDTQYF. CDR3 bases: TGTGCCAGCCCCAAACTAGGACTAGAGGGAGATACGCAGTATTTT. The chain links TRBV2 to TRBJ2-3; 7 bases agree with TRBD2. Germline V gene data show CDR1 as SNHLY and CDR2 as FYNNEI. This CDR3 has 15 amino acids. V shed 8 bases and J 5 bases; nucleotides not matched to a gene: 13. The variable domain in full, with the rest retrieved from reference TRBV2 and TRBJ2-3, is EPEVTQTPSHQVTQMGQEVILRCVPISNHLYFYWYRQILGQKVEFLVSFYNNEISEKSEIFDDQFSVERPDGSNFTLKIRSTKLEDSAMYFCASPKLGLEGDTQYFGPGTRLTVL.

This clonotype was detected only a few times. The CDR3 loop is CASSSPGTSGSSTDTQYF. The CDR3 nucleotides are TGTGCCAGCAGCAGTCCTGGGACTAGCGGGTCTAGCACAGATACGCAGTATTTT. The chain combines TRBV12-3 or TRBV12-4 with TRBJ2-3; 12 bases map to TRBD2. V lost 6 bases to trimming and J lost 0 bases; unmatched junction nucleotides: 10. The CDR3 covers 18 residues.

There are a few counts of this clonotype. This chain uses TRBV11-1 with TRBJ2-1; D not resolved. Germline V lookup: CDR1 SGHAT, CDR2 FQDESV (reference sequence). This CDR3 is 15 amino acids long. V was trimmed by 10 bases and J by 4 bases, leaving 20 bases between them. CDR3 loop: CATQLSPMGYNEQFF. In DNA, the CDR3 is TGTGCCACCCAGCTTAGCCCAATGGGGTACAATGAGCAGTTCTTC.

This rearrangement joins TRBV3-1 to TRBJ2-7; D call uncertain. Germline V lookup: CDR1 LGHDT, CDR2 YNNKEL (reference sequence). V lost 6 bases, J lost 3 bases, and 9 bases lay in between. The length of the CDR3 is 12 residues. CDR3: CASSRRSYEQYF. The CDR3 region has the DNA TGTGCCAGCAGTCGACGGAGCTACGAGCAGTACTTC.